The 22 T cell receptor beta chains in this list originate from one sample, sequenced in a study of T cell repertoires in cytomegalovirus infection. A single record per CDR3 protein comes from TCRdb applying MiXCR to the reads. The top ten clones hold around 2.5% of a sample with about 300,000 distinct CDR3 sequences, roughly a tenth of them seen once. Material: PBMCs. Receptors were obtained from a human donor in good health (CMV status not recorded). Some clones in this sample may be carry-over from other donors' samples.

This clonotype showed up many times. The rearrangement links TRBV20-1 to TRBJ1-1, with 9 bases identical to TRBD1. V was clipped by 3 bases and J by 1 base; unmatched bases: 3. Germline V gives CDR1 DFQATT, CDR2 SNEGSKA (reference sequence). This CDR3 has 14 residues. The CDR3 DNA is TGCAGTGCTAGGGTGACAGGGGGGAACACTGAAGCTTTCTTT. It is translated as CSARVTGGNTEAFF.

Ten or more counts support this clonotype. The chain recombines TRBV7-9 with TRBJ2-1; 9 bases agree with TRBD1. The CDR3 consists of 15 residues. Germline V gives CDR1 SEHNR, CDR2 FQNEAQ (reference sequence). The V and J ends lost 4 bases and 8 bases, in that order; junction bases with no gene match: 9. The CDR3 loop reads CASSWGQGKAYEQFF. CDR3 nucleotides: TGTGCCAGCAGCTGGGGACAGGGTAAAGCATATGAGCAGTTCTTC.

This clonotype has a handful of counts. The chain uses TRBV7-2 and TRBJ2-7; TRBD2 agrees at 9 bases. Germline assignment: CDR1 SGHTA and CDR2 FQGNSA. V shed 2 bases, J shed 6 bases, and the junction held 8 bases outside the gene matches. The CDR3 runs to 15 residues. Written as DNA, the CDR3 is TGTGCCAGCAGCTTAAGTGCGGCGGGGGGGCTCGAGCAGTACTTC. This gives the protein CASSLSAAGGLEQYF.

This clonotype has a count of ten or more. The CDR3 coding sequence is TGCAGTGCTCCTAAGGACAGGGGAACCTTTAATGAAAAACTGTTTTTT. Its translation is CSAPKDRGTFNEKLFF. This chain joins TRBV20-1 and TRBJ1-4; 9 bases agree with TRBD1. Germline CDR1 DFQATT, CDR2 SNEGSKA (reference sequence). The CDR3 runs to 16 residues. J gave up 4 bases and V 5 bases, and 11 bases lay outside the gene matches.

This clonotype was detected ten times or more. The chain carries TRBV10-3 and TRBJ1-3, with TRBD1 matching over 7 bases. CDR1 is ENHRY and CDR2 is SYGVKD in the germline V gene. CDR3 length: 13 amino acids. V lost 6 bases to trimming and J lost 4 bases; unmatched junction nucleotides: 3. The CDR3, as DNA: TGTGCCATCAGCACGGACAGGGGAAACACCATATATTTT. Protein sequence: CAISTDRGNTIYF.

This chain links TRBV28 with TRBJ2-7, with a possible D match to TRBD1 (6 bases). The ends were cut back, 4 bases at V and 3 bases at J, with 13 bases in the middle. Germline V gene lookup returns CDR1 MDHEN and CDR2 SYDVKM. The CDR3 has 14 residues. The CDR3 loop reads CASSSPGEGYEQYV. CDR3 in DNA: TGTGCCAGCAGTTCCCCAGGGGAAGGCTACGAGCAGTACGTC.

This chain uses TRBV20-1 with TRBJ1-6; D call uncertain. The CDR3 length is 15 residues. V gave up 1 base and J gave up 7 bases, with 14 bases separating them. CDR1 and CDR2 from the germline V gene are DFQATT and SNEGSKA (reference sequence). CDR3 residues: CSARVEGIGNSPLHF. DNA of the CDR3: TGCAGTGCTAGAGTTGAAGGGATCGGGAATTCACCCCTCCACTTT.

This clonotype was seen repeatedly, ten times or more. The gene calls are TRBV20-1 and TRBJ2-7; D possibly corresponds to TRBD2 (6 bases). Trimming pared 0 bases from V and 4 bases from J, leaving 13 bases between. CDR3 length: 14 residues. Germline CDR1 reads DFQATT; CDR2 reads SNEGSKA (reference sequence). This CDR3 is CSARDYLGGYEQYF. DNA of the CDR3: TGCAGTGCTAGAGATTACTTAGGAGGGTACGAGCAGTACTTC.

Ten or more counts support this clonotype. The chain links TRBV6-1 to TRBJ2-7, with D perhaps TRBD1 (6 bases). V gave up 1 base and J gave up 4 bases, with 14 bases separating them. The CDR3 extends over 15 amino acids. CDR1 is MNHNS and CDR2 is SASEGT in the germline V gene. The CDR3 DNA is TGTGCCAGCAGTGAAGGTTGGACAGAGATGTACGAGCAGTACGTC. This codes for CASSEGWTEMYEQYV.

V is TRBV29-1 and J is TRBJ2-3; 10 nucleotides align to TRBD2. Germline V CDR1 and CDR2: SQVTM, ANQGSEA. The CDR3 is 17 amino acids. The V gene end was trimmed by 4 bases and the J gene end by 0 bases; junction bases not matched to a gene: 10. The CDR3 protein is CSVVGASGGTSTDTQYF. As DNA, the CDR3 is TGCAGCGTTGTTGGTGCTAGCGGGGGTACTAGCACAGATACGCAGTATTTT.

The sample holds many counts of this clonotype. The genes are TRBV28 and TRBJ2-4, with a possible D match to TRBD2 (5 bases). Germline values: CDR1 MDHEN, CDR2 SYDVKM. This CDR3 comprises 14 residues. V dropped 7 bases and J dropped 7 bases, with 17 bases sitting between them. This chain's CDR3 is CASTLREGHNIQYF. DNA of the CDR3: TGTGCCAGCACCCTCCGAGAGGGTCACAACATTCAGTACTTC.

This clonotype came up many times. The chain combines TRBV2 with TRBJ1-1, with D possibly being TRBD1 (6 bases). The V and J ends lost 8 bases and 1 base respectively, with 14 bases between them. Germline CDR1 reads SNHLY; CDR2 reads FYNNEI. The CDR3 runs to 14 residues. CDR3 in DNA: TGTGCCAGCGGCGGCGGACAGCGGAACACTGAAGCTTTCTTT. Residues: CASGGGQRNTEAFF.

The chain links TRBV28 to TRBJ2-1, with TRBD2 matching 7 bases. This CDR3 comprises 15 residues. V was pared by 6 bases and J by 6 bases, with 11 bases of the junction left unmatched. The germline V gene has CDR1 MDHEN and CDR2 SYDVKM. Here the CDR3 DNA reads TGTGCCAGCAGCCGGAGACTAGCCTCCCTCAATGAGCAGTTCTTC. Protein: CASSRRLASLNEQFF.

This clonotype was found many times. The chain is built from TRBV7-6 and TRBJ2-1; 10 bases line up with TRBD1. CDR3 length: 15 amino acids. From germline, CDR1 is SGHVS and CDR2 FNYEAQ. V was clipped by 5 bases and J by 3 bases; unmatched bases: 4. CDR3 DNA sequence: TGTGCCAGCAGCCAGGACAGGGGGGGCTACAATGAGCAGTTCTTC. Translated: CASSQDRGGYNEQFF.

This clonotype was seen many times. The J gene is TRBJ2-3, the V gene TRBV6-2 or TRBV6-3, with D uncertain. Germline CDR1 MNHEY, CDR2 SVGEGT. V lost 6 bases, J lost 3 bases, and 16 bases lay in between. There are 15 residues in the CDR3. The CDR3 region is CASSPAQVGTDTQYF. CDR3 in DNA: TGTGCCAGCAGCCCCGCCCAGGTCGGGACAGATACGCAGTATTTT.

This clonotype was observed at least ten times. The rearrangement uses TRBV12-3 or TRBV12-4 and TRBJ2-5; TRBD2 matches 9 bases. V was clipped by 5 bases and J by 0 bases; unmatched bases: 7. The CDR3 spans 16 residues. The CDR3 coding sequence is TGTGCCAGCAGTCCCCGGTTAGCGGGGGACCAAGAGACCCAGTACTTC. Translating gives CASSPRLAGDQETQYF.

Ten or more counts support this clonotype. This chain links TRBV28 with TRBJ2-7, with 9 bases fitting TRBD1. The CDR3 contains 12 residues. Germline CDR1 and CDR2: MDHEN and SYDVKM. The CDR3 is CASSGRDRAGGV. For the CDR3, the DNA is TGTGCCAGCAGTGGCCGGGACAGGGCTGGTGGGGTC.

The sample holds many counts of this clonotype. V and J are TRBV3-1 and TRBJ2-2; D is uncertain. The germline CDR1 and CDR2 sequences are LGHDT and YNNKEL (reference sequence). V lost 2 bases and J lost 5, with 15 bases in between. The CDR3 loop spans 16 amino acids. The CDR3 region is CASSQNLSPSTGELFF. The CDR3 DNA is TGTGCCAGCAGCCAAAATCTGTCCCCCTCAACCGGGGAGCTGTTTTTT.

This clonotype was seen ten or more times. The V call is TRBV7-9, the J call TRBJ1-2, with D possibly TRBD1 on 5 matching bases. V lost 5 bases and J 5 bases, leaving 21 bases between the germline ends. The CDR3 spans 16 residues. Germline lookup yields CDR1 SEHNR and CDR2 FQNEAQ (reference sequence). The chain's CDR3 is CASSPRRGWIPYGYTF. CDR3 DNA: TGTGCCAGCAGCCCGCGGAGGGGCTGGATCCCATATGGCTACACCTTC. Supplemented by reference TRBV7-9 and TRBJ1-2, the full variable domain reads DTGVSQNPRHKITKRGQNVTFRCDPISEHNRLYWYRQTLGQGPEFLTYFQNEAQLEKSRLLSDRFSAERPKGSFSTLEIQRTEQGDSAMYLCASSPRRGWIPYGYTFGSGTRLTVV.

The rearrangement joins TRBV28 to TRBJ2-7; 7 nucleotides match TRBD1. The junction had 13 bases not matched to a gene; V was cut back by 2 bases and J by 12 bases. The CDR3 is 14 amino acids. Germline CDR1 is MDHEN and CDR2 is SYDVKM. Here the CDR3 reads CASSLGPGQLARYV. CDR3 nucleotide sequence: TGTGCCAGCAGTTTAGGACCGGGACAGCTCGCGAGGTACGTC.

This clonotype has a count of ten or more. The chain joins TRBV29-1 to TRBJ2-1; 8 bases map to TRBD1. The V gene end was trimmed by 7 bases and the J gene end by 0 bases; junction bases not matched to a gene: 2. Germline values: CDR1 SQVTM, CDR2 ANQGSEA. This CDR3 is 13 amino acids long. The CDR3 DNA is TGCAGCGCCGGACAGGGCTCCTACAATGAGCAGTTCTTC. Its protein is CSAGQGSYNEQFF.

This clonotype was counted at least ten times. The chain recombines TRBV6-2 or TRBV6-3 with TRBJ2-1; TRBD2 aligns across 10 bases. The CDR3 is 15 residues long. With 6 bases clipped from V and 4 bases from J, the junction kept 6 bases outside the gene matches. Germline CDR1 is MNHEY and CDR2 is SVGEGT. CDR3: CASRAGTSVYNEQFF. As DNA, the CDR3 is TGTGCCAGCAGGGCCGGGACTAGCGTTTACAATGAGCAGTTCTTC.